Included here is one T cell receptor (beta chain) sequence, with context. Its specificity is not known. The PCR made use of 60 Vbeta and 13 Jbeta primers. Measured with immunoSEQ multiplex PCR; TCRdb has only the in-frame clones, and not every one. The repertoire holds 200,000 or so clones, with 76% as singletons. This sample stems from a study of cytomegalovirus exposure and HLA in healthy donors. The length of the CDR3 is 15 residues. Germline V gives CDR1 SGHVS, CDR2 FNYEAQ. V lost 1 base to trimming and J lost 4 bases, with 11 bases between them. Study-level results: Donor immune exposure was known only as CMV serostatus. The investigators catalogued 150 to 200 TCR beta chains as cytomegalovirus-associated. When analyzed later, a missense DCLRE1C variant was found to be linked to TCR beta V- and J-gene trimming.

The specimen was PBMCs. The rearrangement uses TRBV7-6 and TRBJ2-1; a weak D match, TRBD1 (5 bases). The sequence was collected from a man aged 18-30 years in good health and CMV-seronegative. The CDR3 is CASSLGQLPYNEQFF. The CDR3 nucleotides are TGTGCCAGCAGCTTAGGACAGCTACCATACAATGAGCAGTTCTTC. The full variable domain, rest sourced from reference TRBV7-6 and TRBJ2-1, is GAGVSQSPRYKVTKRGQDVALRCDPISGHVSLYWYRQALGQGPEFLTYFNYEAQQDKSGLPNDRFSAERPEGSISTLTIQRTEQRDSAMYRCASSLGQLPYNEQFFGPGTRLTVL.